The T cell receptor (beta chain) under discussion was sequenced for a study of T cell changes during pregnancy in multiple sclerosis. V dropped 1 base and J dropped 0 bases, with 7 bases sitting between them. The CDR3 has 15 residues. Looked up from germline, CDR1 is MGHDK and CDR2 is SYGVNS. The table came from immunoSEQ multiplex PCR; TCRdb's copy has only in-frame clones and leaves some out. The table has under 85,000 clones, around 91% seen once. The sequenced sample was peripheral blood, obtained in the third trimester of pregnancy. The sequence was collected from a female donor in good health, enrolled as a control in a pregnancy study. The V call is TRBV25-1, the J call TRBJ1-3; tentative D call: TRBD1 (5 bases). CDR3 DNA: TGTGCCAGCAGTGAATGGGGGGGCTCTGGAAACACCATATATTTT. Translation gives CASSEWGGSGNTIYF. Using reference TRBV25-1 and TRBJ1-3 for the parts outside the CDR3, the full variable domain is EADIYQTPRYLVIGTGKKITLECSQTMGHDKMYWYQQDPGMELHLIHYSYGVNSTEKGDLSSESTVSRIRTEHFPLTLESARPSHTSQYLCASSEWGGSGNTIYFGEGSWLTVV.